This paragraph covers one TCR beta chain sequence. CDR3 length: 13 residues. Germline values: CDR1 SGHTA, CDR2 FQGNSA. This entry belongs to a study of CXCR3-negative and CXCR3-positive naive CD8 T cells. In preparing the TRB cDNA libraries, 5' RACE with UMI labels was used. TCRdb reworked the 5' RACE reads into one entry per CDR3 protein, no DNA. The sample has about 62,000 distinct CDR3 sequences; the top ten hold about 4.5%. The material sequenced was naive CXCR3- CD8+ T cells from blood. The sample's subset: CD45RO-CCR7+CD27+CD95- naive CD8+ T cells lacking CXCR3 (TNR3-). The J gene is TRBJ2-1, the V gene TRBV7-2; absent DNA, TCRdb's TRBD1 call cannot be checked. The receptor was derived from a human donor in good health. Some clones in this sample may be carry-over from other donors' samples. The CDR3 here is CASSPGAGNEQFF. The variable domain in full, with the rest retrieved from reference TRBV7-2 and TRBJ2-1, is GAGVSQSPSNKVTEKGKDVELRCDPISGHTALYWYRQSLGQGLEFLIYFQGNSAPDKSGLPSDRFSAERTGGSVSTLTIQRTQQEDSAVYLCASSPGAGNEQFFGPGTRLTVL.